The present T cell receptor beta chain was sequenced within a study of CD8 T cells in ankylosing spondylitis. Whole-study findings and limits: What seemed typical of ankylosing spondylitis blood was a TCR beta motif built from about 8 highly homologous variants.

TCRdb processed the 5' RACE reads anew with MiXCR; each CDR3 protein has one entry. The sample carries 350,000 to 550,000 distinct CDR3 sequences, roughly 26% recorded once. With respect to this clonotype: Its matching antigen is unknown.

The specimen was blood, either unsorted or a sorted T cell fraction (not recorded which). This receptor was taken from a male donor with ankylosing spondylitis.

CDR3 loop: CASSVTPGDGELFF. For the CDR3, the DNA is TGTGCCAGCAGCGTCACCCCGGGGGACGGGGAGCTGTTTTTT. This chain joins TRBV9 and TRBJ2-2, with a possible D match to TRBD2 (6 bases). This CDR3 is built from 14 residues. Germline V gene lookup returns CDR1 SGDLS and CDR2 YYNGEE. V shed 2 bases and J shed 7 bases, with 12 bases lying between them.